These T cell receptor beta chains were read from a single sample in a study of cytomegalovirus exposure and HLA in healthy donors. Sequenced by immunoSEQ multiplex PCR; TCRdb stores in-frame clones only, minus some. The sample lists some 150,000 clones; about 9.1% were seen once. Sample: PBMCs. The receptor source for this set is a woman between 40 and 55 years old in good health and CMV-seropositive. The CDR3 runs from the conserved cysteine through the conserved F or W. The D gene is left open where the match is weak. The size entry is marked missing in some rows and otherwise reads once, few, many or a size class.

j_gene: TRBJ1-2; d_gene: -; v_gene: TRBV6-6; abundance: -; CDR3aa: CASSYSLSRAGYGYTF; CDR3nt: TGTGCCAGCAGTTACTCGTTGAGCAGGGCAGGGTATGGCTACACCTTC
j_gene: TRBJ2-1; d_gene: -; v_gene: TRBV4-3; abundance: few; CDR3aa: CASSQEVGGLIGAKYNEQFF; CDR3nt: TGCGCCAGCAGCCAAGAGGTTGGGGGGTTGATAGGGGCAAAATACAATGAGCAGTTCTTC
j_gene: TRBJ1-6; d_gene: TRBD1; v_gene: TRBV7-9; abundance: -; CDR3aa: CASDRGNSPLHF; CDR3nt: TGTGCCAGTGACAGGGGGAATTCACCCCTCCACTTT
j_gene: TRBJ2-7; d_gene: TRBD2; v_gene: TRBV7-9; abundance: -; CDR3aa: CASSLRGTSGAYEQYF; CDR3nt: TGTGCCAGCAGCTTACGGGGGACTAGCGGGGCCTACGAGCAGTACTTC
j_gene: TRBJ2-7; d_gene: TRBD2; v_gene: TRBV11-2; abundance: -; CDR3aa: CASSEAPGLGSHEQYF; CDR3nt: TGTGCCAGCAGCGAAGCGCCGGGACTAGGGTCCCACGAGCAGTACTTC
j_gene: TRBJ2-7; d_gene: TRBD2; v_gene: TRBV29-1; abundance: few; CDR3aa: CSALTSENSYEQYF; CDR3nt: TGCAGCGCCCTGACTAGCGAGAACTCCTACGAGCAGTACTTC
j_gene: TRBJ2-7; d_gene: -; v_gene: TRBV5-1; abundance: once; CDR3aa: CASSLSPSSYEQYF; CDR3nt: TGCGCCAGCAGCTTGTCCCCATCGAGCTACGAGCAGTACTTC
j_gene: TRBJ1-2; d_gene: TRBD1; v_gene: TRBV6-5; abundance: few; CDR3aa: CASRSGQETYGYKF; CDR3nt: TGTGCCAGCAGGTCGGGACAGGAAACTTATGGCTACAAATTC
j_gene: TRBJ1-2; d_gene: -; v_gene: TRBV15; abundance: few; CDR3aa: CATSRGGLSGGGYTF; CDR3nt: TGTGCCACCAGCAGAGGTGGACTATCCGGAGGGGGCTACACCTTC
j_gene: TRBJ1-2; d_gene: -; v_gene: TRBV19; abundance: few; CDR3aa: CASSGTFHGYTF; CDR3nt: TGTGCCAGTAGCGGGACATTTCATGGCTACACCTTC
j_gene: TRBJ2-5; d_gene: -; v_gene: TRBV5-6; abundance: few; CDR3aa: CASSFDRAEGETQYF; CDR3nt: TGTGCCAGCAGCTTTGACAGGGCGGAGGGAGAGACCCAGTACTTC
j_gene: TRBJ1-2; d_gene: TRBD1; v_gene: TRBV10-3; abundance: -; CDR3aa: CAISPGQGFYGYTF; CDR3nt: TGTGCCATCAGTCCGGGACAGGGGTTCTATGGCTACACCTTC
j_gene: TRBJ2-3; d_gene: -; v_gene: TRBV14; abundance: -; CDR3aa: CASSPRQVSTDTQYF; CDR3nt: TGTGCCAGCAGCCCGAGACAGGTTAGCACAGATACGCAGTATTTT
j_gene: TRBJ1-4; d_gene: -; v_gene: TRBV7-2; abundance: -; CDR3aa: CASSPSTNEKLFF; CDR3nt: TGTGCCAGCAGCCCTTCGACTAATGAAAAACTGTTTTTT
j_gene: TRBJ2-7; d_gene: -; v_gene: TRBV5-1; abundance: few; CDR3aa: CASSFTSRSSYEQYF; CDR3nt: TGCGCCAGCAGCTTTACCTCTCGGAGTTCCTACGAGCAGTACTTC
j_gene: TRBJ1-2; d_gene: -; v_gene: TRBV14; abundance: -; CDR3aa: CASSPGAGDYGYTF; CDR3nt: TGTGCCAGCAGCCCTGGTGCAGGGGACTATGGCTACACCTTC
j_gene: TRBJ2-2; d_gene: -; v_gene: TRBV5-4; abundance: -; CDR3aa: CASSRREGELFF; CDR3nt: TGTGCCAGCAGCAGACGGGAGGGGGAGCTGTTTTTT
j_gene: TRBJ1-1; d_gene: TRBD1; v_gene: TRBV5-1; abundance: few; CDR3aa: CASSSGGLDTEAFF; CDR3nt: TGCGCCAGCAGCTCAGGGGGATTGGACACTGAAGCTTTCTTT
j_gene: TRBJ2-7; d_gene: -; v_gene: TRBV19; abundance: -; CDR3aa: CAASLGRTYEQYF; CDR3nt: TGTGCCGCTAGCTTGGGTAGGACCTACGAGCAGTACTTC
j_gene: TRBJ1-6; d_gene: TRBD1; v_gene: TRBV5-1; abundance: -; CDR3aa: CASSLRDRGDSPLHF; CDR3nt: TGCGCCAGCAGCCTCCGGGACAGGGGTGATTCACCCCTCCACTTT
j_gene: TRBJ2-7; d_gene: TRBD2; v_gene: TRBV7-2; abundance: few; CDR3aa: CASSLQRGGLYEQYF; CDR3nt: TGTGCCAGCAGCTTACAGCGGGGGGGGCTCTACGAGCAGTACTTC
j_gene: TRBJ2-3; d_gene: TRBD2; v_gene: TRBV19; abundance: -; CDR3aa: CASRVAGTNTQYF; CDR3nt: TGTGCCAGTAGAGTGGCGGGGACTAATACGCAGTATTTT
j_gene: TRBJ2-2; d_gene: TRBD2; v_gene: TRBV5-1; abundance: -; CDR3aa: CASSRGTSSDGELFF; CDR3nt: TGCGCCAGCAGCCGTGGGACTAGCAGCGATGGGGAGCTGTTTTTT
j_gene: TRBJ1-1; d_gene: -; v_gene: TRBV19; abundance: few; CDR3aa: CASSITGLNTEAFF; CDR3nt: TGTGCCAGTAGTATAACTGGGCTGAACACTGAAGCTTTCTTT
j_gene: TRBJ2-7; d_gene: -; v_gene: TRBV7-2; abundance: few; CDR3aa: CASRRTASSYEQYF; CDR3nt: TGTGCCAGCAGGAGGACAGCTAGCTCCTACGAGCAGTACTTC
j_gene: TRBJ1-2; d_gene: -; v_gene: TRBV6-1; abundance: few; CDR3aa: CASSERGSPYGYTF; CDR3nt: TGTGCCAGCAGTGAAAGGGGCTCTCCATATGGCTACACCTTC
j_gene: TRBJ1-2; d_gene: TRBD1; v_gene: TRBV6-1; abundance: -; CDR3aa: CASSEAYRGTGYTF; CDR3nt: TGTGCCAGCAGTGAAGCGTACAGGGGGACTGGCTACACCTTC
j_gene: TRBJ2-5; d_gene: TRBD2; v_gene: TRBV6-5; abundance: -; CDR3aa: CASSSGGADQETQYF; CDR3nt: TGTGCCAGCAGTTCCGGGGGGGCCGACCAAGAGACCCAGTACTTC
j_gene: TRBJ1-1; d_gene: -; v_gene: TRBV10-3; abundance: -; CDR3aa: CAITGGGPDTEAFF; CDR3nt: TGTGCCATCACTGGGGGGGGGCCGGACACTGAAGCTTTCTTT